The T cell receptor beta chain under discussion was sequenced for a study of identical twins. In every case, the donor was a healthy Caucasian. Germline loops: CDR1 MNHEY, CDR2 SVGEGT. The CDR3 length is 23 residues. The ends lost 4 bases at V and 0 bases at J; junction bases unmatched: 22. This clonotype was seen only a few times. TCRdb recomputed calls from the 5' RACE reads with MiXCR, one row per CDR3 protein. The sample contains around 480,000 distinct CDR3 sequences, 14% of which appear only once. This sample also appeared in a second study, on yellow fever vaccine responses in identical twins.

The sample was CD4+ T cells sorted from blood. The chain uses TRBV6-2 or TRBV6-3 and TRBJ2-4; 12 bases are shared with TRBD2. This sequence originates from a woman aged 18-29 years in good health. DNA of the CDR3: TGTGCCAGCAGTTCCCATAGGGGGAAGACTAGCGGGGGTGAACCTCTAGCCAAAAACATTCAGTACTTC. Translation gives CASSSHRGKTSGGEPLAKNIQYF.